What follows are 17 T cell receptor beta chains derived from one specimen sequenced in a study of T cell responses to AZD1222 COVID-19 vaccine. The data were produced by immunoSEQ multiplex PCR, yet TCRdb's version contains in-frame clones alone and is incomplete. Counted here are 110,000 to 150,000 clones, about 92% occurring once; the ten biggest clones make up 2.5% to 3.5%. This material consisted of peripheral blood, taken on day 0 of AZD1222 vaccination. These receptors came from an adult in good health.

V and J are TRBV6-5 and TRBJ2-2; D is uncertain. Germline V CDR1 and CDR2: MNHEY, SVGAGI. The V end was cut by 4 bases, the J end by 5 bases, with 14 bases between. The CDR3 has 15 residues. CDR3 DNA: TGTGCCAGCAGTTCCAAATCTGGGGTAACCGGGGAGCTGTTTTTT. This codes for CASSSKSGVTGELFF.

This rearrangement joins TRBV1 to TRBJ1-1; the table's D call of TRBD1 was not tested on the DNA. TRBV1 is deemed a pseudogene. The CDR3 is 16 residues long. CDR3 sequence reads: CTSSLRTGGGTFKAFF. In DNA, the CDR3 is TGCACCAGCAGCCTGCGGACAGGGGGGGGAACTTTTAAAGCTTTCTTT.

The chain joins TRBV7-3 to TRBJ2-7, with a weak D call TRBD2 (7 bases). Trimming shortened V by 2 bases and J by 5 bases, and 19 bases separated the two germline ends. The CDR3 covers 16 residues. The V gene's germline CDR1 is SGHTA and CDR2 FQGTGA. For the CDR3, the DNA is TGTGCCAGCAGCTTACGGGGCGGGGGCGGACTCGACGAGCAGTACTTC. This sequence encodes CASSLRGGGGLDEQYF. The full variable domain, in which reference TRBV7-3 and TRBJ2-7 provide the parts outside the CDR3, is GAGVSQTPSNKVTEKGKYVELRCDPISGHTALYWYRQSLGQGPEFLIYFQGTGAADDSGLPNDRFFAVRPEGSVSTLKIQRTERGDSAVYLCASSLRGGGGLDEQYFGPGTRLTVT.

The V call is TRBV15, the J call TRBJ1-2; a possible D gene is TRBD1 (5 bases). Germline lookup yields CDR1 LNHNV and CDR2 YYDKDF (reference sequence). CDR3 size: 15 residues. V shed 1 base and J shed 6 bases, with 15 bases lying between them. CDR3 in DNA: TGTGCCACCAGCAGAGTTCGTGCCAGGGCCGATGGCTACACCTTC. Translating it yields CATSRVRARADGYTF.

This chain connects TRBV12-3 or TRBV12-4 to TRBJ2-7, with D unresolved. This CDR3 comprises 12 residues. Deletions cut 6 bases from V and 5 bases from J, with 11 bases between. CDR3 sequence (DNA): TGTGCCAGCAGCCATATTAGTGACGAGCAGTACTTC. This codes for CASSHISDEQYF.

The rearrangement uses TRBV23-1 and TRBJ2-3, with TRBD2 matching 10 bases. TRBV23-1 is marked as an open reading frame, function uncertain. The CDR3 length is 20 residues. V lost 4 bases, J lost 2 bases, and 18 bases stayed unmatched. CDR3 loop: CASSLGSHTSGTPHTDTQYF. The DNA of the CDR3 is TGCGCCAGCAGTCTAGGGAGTCACACTAGCGGGACACCCCACACAGATACGCAGTATTTT.

V and J are TRBV9 and TRBJ1-1; D is perhaps TRBD1 (5 bases). Looked up from germline, CDR1 is SGDLS and CDR2 is YYNGEE. Deletions cut 4 bases from V and 0 bases from J, with 16 bases between. CDR3 length equals 16 residues. The CDR3, as DNA: TGTGCCAGCAGCACCCGATCGGTAGGGGTGAACACTGAAGCTTTCTTT. It encodes CASSTRSVGVNTEAFF.

The CDR3 region is CASSHPPDYEQYF. For the CDR3, the DNA is TGTGCCAGCAGCCACCCTCCAGACTACGAGCAGTACTTC. The chain is built from TRBV3-1 (or the pseudogene TRBV3-2) and TRBJ2-7, with D unresolved. V gave up 3 bases and J gave up 3 bases, with 9 bases separating them. Germline loops: CDR1 LGHDT, CDR2 YNNKEL (reference sequence). The CDR3 covers 13 residues.

This chain uses TRBV18 with TRBJ1-3; D not certain. The length of the CDR3 is 15 residues. V gave up 5 bases and J gave up 0 bases, with 11 bases separating them. CDR1 and CDR2 (germline): KGHSH, LQKENI. Here the CDR3 reads CASSTTLGSGNTIYF. The CDR3 DNA sequence: TGTGCCAGCTCAACGACGCTGGGCTCTGGAAACACCATATATTTT. Looking up the rest from reference TRBV18 and TRBJ1-3 gives the full variable domain: NAGVMQNPRHLVRRRGQEARLRCSPMKGHSHVYWYRQLPEEGLKFMVYLQKENIIDESGMPKERFSAEFPKEGPSILRIQQVVRGDSAAYFCASSTTLGSGNTIYFGEGSWLTVV.

This clone has a single count. The chain links TRBV2 to TRBJ1-5, with D perhaps matching TRBD1 (6 bases). This CDR3 is 13 amino acids long. V dropped 5 bases and J dropped 7 bases, with 12 bases sitting between them. The germline CDR1 and CDR2 sequences are SNHLY and FYNNEI. In DNA, the CDR3 is TGTGCCAGCAGTACAGGGTACGGACAGCCCCAGCATTTT. Translated: CASSTGYGQPQHF.

The chain has TRBV5-4 and TRBJ2-2, with TRBD2 identical over 8 bases. This CDR3 comprises 15 residues. The ends lost 0 bases at V and 6 bases at J; junction bases unmatched: 4. In germline, CDR1 is SGHNT, CDR2 YYREEE (reference sequence). The CDR3 spells CASSLAGGISGELFF. Here the CDR3 DNA reads TGTGCCAGCAGCTTGGCGGGAGGGATATCCGGGGAGCTGTTTTTT.

This clone was seen just once. This chain joins TRBV5-1 and TRBJ2-7; 8 bases match TRBD1. Germline-derived CDR1 and CDR2 are SGHRS and YFSETQ. The CDR3 has 13 residues. V trimming: 4 bases; J trimming: 6 bases; junction bases outside the gene matches: 6. CDR3 amino acids: CASSLNTGGEQYF. The DNA for the CDR3 is TGCGCCAGCAGCCTAAATACAGGGGGCGAGCAGTACTTC.

This rearrangement joins TRBV6-5 to TRBJ1-1; D unresolved. CDR1 is MNHEY and CDR2 is SVGAGI in the germline V gene. The CDR3 length is 13 residues. The V gene lost 9 bases and the J gene lost 0 bases, with 11 bases spanning the gap. The CDR3 sequence is CASSSPLNTEAFF. In DNA form, the CDR3 reads TGTGCCAGTTCCTCGCCGCTGAACACTGAAGCTTTCTTT.

V and J are TRBV28 and TRBJ1-2; TRBD1 aligns across 8 bases. Unmatched junction bases numbered 14, after V lost 5 bases and J lost 0 bases. This CDR3 region has 18 residues. The germline V gene has CDR1 MDHEN and CDR2 SYDVKM. CDR3 sequence (DNA): TGTGCCAGCAGTGGGTGGGGCGGACAGGGTAGATCTAACTATGGCTACACCTTC. It is translated as CASSGWGGQGRSNYGYTF.

With respect to this clone: The junction departs from the called germline gene at one end, perhaps through a read error. This sequence joins TRBV5-1 and TRBJ2-7, with TRBD2 matching over 11 bases. Germline assignment: CDR1 SGHRS and CDR2 YFSETQ. The CDR3 loop spans 14 amino acids. CDR3 region: CASSEGLAATPVNF. The CDR3 bases are TGCGCCAGCAGCGAGGGACTAGCGGCAACCCCAGTAAACTTC.

The rearrangement uses TRBV4-1 and TRBJ2-6; 8 nucleotides align to TRBD1. V dropped 4 bases and J dropped 2; count of bases not matched to a gene: 7. Looked up from germline, CDR1 is MGHRA and CDR2 is YSYEKL. This CDR3 contains 17 residues. The CDR3 DNA follows: TGCGCCAGCAGCCTAGGACAGGGAAATACTGGGGCCAACGTCCTGACTTTC. Encoded protein: CASSLGQGNTGANVLTF.

This chain joins TRBV6-4 and TRBJ2-3; D is uncertain. V was shortened by 2 bases and J by 4 bases, with 7 bases between the two germline ends. Germline V gives CDR1 MRHNA, CDR2 SNTAGT. The CDR3 is made up of 13 amino acids. Written as DNA, the CDR3 is TGTGCCAGCAGTGACCGATATGCAGATACGCAGTATTTT. Protein product: CASSDRYADTQYF.